Each of the 15 T cell receptor beta chains below was sequenced from the same sample in a study of T-cell memory formation after mild COVID-19. TCRdb recomputed calls from the 5' RACE reads with MiXCR, one row per CDR3 protein. The table records 200,000 to 300,000 distinct CDR3 sequences, over 15% of them present only once. Sequenced: PBMCs or a T cell subset sorted from them (not recorded which). Source of these receptors: a man in his late teens or twenties who had mild COVID-19 (a few samples of this study predate the infection). Cell type and time point are not known.

This sequence joins TRBV6-4 and TRBJ2-3; 11 positions agree with TRBD2. CDR3 length: 15 amino acids. Per the germline V gene, CDR1 is MRHNA and CDR2 is SNTAGT. Trimming at V came to 2 bases and at J to 6 bases, leaving 4 bases not matched to a gene. The CDR3 reads CASSDLAGGRDTQYF. For the CDR3, the DNA is TGTGCCAGCAGTGACCTAGCGGGGGGTCGTGATACGCAGTATTTT.

In nucleotides, the CDR3 is TGCAGCGTTATGGTACAGAACTACGAGCAGTACTTC. It translates to CSVMVQNYEQYF. This chain connects TRBV29-1 to TRBJ2-7, with no clear D. Trimming removed 5 bases at V and 3 bases at J, with 11 bases between. Per the germline V gene, CDR1 is SQVTM and CDR2 is ANQGSEA. The CDR3 is 12 amino acids.

This clonotype was counted only a few times. V and J are TRBV5-1 and TRBJ2-3; 8 nucleotides align to TRBD1. Trimming removed 0 bases from V and 4 bases from J; junction bases left unmatched: 4. CDR1 is SGHRS, CDR2 YFSETQ, per germline. The length of the CDR3 is 15 residues. The CDR3 protein is CASSLGQGRSDTQYF. The CDR3 DNA follows: TGCGCCAGCAGCTTGGGACAGGGGAGGTCAGATACGCAGTATTTT.

V usage is TRBV10-3 and J usage is TRBJ1-1; no reliable D call. Trimming pared 5 bases from V and 6 bases from J, leaving 13 bases between. Germline lookup yields CDR1 ENHRY and CDR2 SYGVKD. The CDR3 spans 13 residues. CDR3 in DNA: TGTGCCATCAGTAGGGCGCTGGTCGCTGAAGCTTTCTTT. Residues: CAISRALVAEAFF.

This clonotype was found a few times. V usage is TRBV20-1 and J usage is TRBJ1-2; 11 nucleotides line up with TRBD1. The germline V gene has CDR1 DFQATT and CDR2 SNEGSKA (reference sequence). Losses at the gene ends were 5 bases for V and 5 bases for J; bases not matched to a gene: 1. There are 12 residues in the CDR3. The CDR3: CSAGQGAYGYTF. CDR3 sequence (DNA): TGCAGTGCTGGACAGGGGGCGTATGGCTACACCTTC.

The chain combines TRBV7-8 with TRBJ1-3, with D hard to call. The V gene lost 5 bases and the J gene lost 0 bases, with 11 bases spanning the gap. The CDR3 runs 15 residues. From germline, CDR1 is SGHVS and CDR2 FQNEAQ. The CDR3 region has the DNA TGTGCCAGCAGCCCAACACAACTCTCTGGAAACACCATATATTTT. Amino acids: CASSPTQLSGNTIYF. Based on the CDR3 plus reference TRBV7-8 and TRBJ1-3, the full variable domain is GAGVSQSPRYKVAKRGQDVALRCDPISGHVSLFWYQQALGQGPEFLTYFQNEAQLDKSGLPSDRFFAERPEGSVSTLKIQRTQQEDSAVYLCASSPTQLSGNTIYFGEGSWLTVV.

The chain is built from TRBV5-8 and TRBJ1-6; a possible D gene is TRBD1 (6 bases). There are 13 residues in the CDR3. V dropped 4 bases and J dropped 6 bases, with 8 bases sitting between them. Looked up from germline, CDR1 is SGHTS and CDR2 is YDEGEE. DNA of the CDR3: TGTGCCAGCAGCACAGGGTTTAATTCACCCCTCCACTTT. It translates to CASSTGFNSPLHF.

This clonotype appeared a few times. The genes are TRBV29-1 and TRBJ1-2, with 10 positions matching TRBD1. Germline V gene sequence: CDR1 SQVTM, CDR2 ANQGSEA. V dropped 5 bases and J dropped 6; count of bases not matched to a gene: 12. The CDR3 is 15 residues long. CDR3 loop: CSVRARTGGLHGYTF. The CDR3 bases are TGCAGCGTTAGGGCCAGGACAGGGGGTCTTCATGGCTACACCTTC.

The genes are TRBV7-9 and TRBJ1-4, with D hard to call. The germline V gene encodes CDR1 SEHNR and CDR2 FQNEAQ (reference sequence). The CDR3 has 16 residues. The ends were cut back, 2 bases at V and 8 bases at J, with 18 bases in the middle. The CDR3, as DNA: TGTGCCAGCAGCTTATCCTCCGGAAGGAGTAACGAAAAACTGTTTTTT. Translating gives CASSLSSGRSNEKLFF.

There are a few counts of this clonotype. The chain employs TRBV7-6 and TRBJ1-5; D is perhaps TRBD1 (5 bases). Germline V gene sequence: CDR1 SGHVS, CDR2 FNYEAQ. Between the trimmed V and J ends, which lost 5 bases and 2 bases, there was a span of 7 bases. CDR3 size: 13 residues. In DNA form, the CDR3 reads TGTGCCAGCAGCATGGGGGGCAATCAGCCCCAGCATTTT. It specifies CASSMGGNQPQHF.

In this sample, this clonotype turned up a few times. The chain combines TRBV7-2 with TRBJ2-5; 7 positions agree with TRBD2. The germline V gene has CDR1 SGHTA and CDR2 FQGNSA. V was clipped by 0 bases and J by 2 bases; unmatched bases: 6. The CDR3 runs 16 residues. The CDR3 DNA sequence: TGTGCCAGCAGCTTAGCCTGGACCGGGGGGCAAGAGACCCAGTACTTC. Protein: CASSLAWTGGQETQYF. The full variable domain, with the rest looked up from reference TRBV7-2 and TRBJ2-5, is GAGVSQSPSNKVTEKGKDVELRCDPISGHTALYWYRQSLGQGLEFLIYFQGNSAPDKSGLPSDRFSAERTGGSVSTLTIQRTQQEDSAVYLCASSLAWTGGQETQYFGPGTRLLVL.

The rearrangement links TRBV20-1 to TRBJ2-5; 14 nucleotides align to TRBD2. The germline V gene has CDR1 DFQATT and CDR2 SNEGSKA (reference sequence). V lost 5 bases, J lost 10 bases, and 12 bases stayed unmatched. The CDR3 is made up of 15 amino acids. CDR3 nucleotides: TGCAGTGCTCCGGGACTAGCGGGGGTACCGAAGGGCCAGTACTTC. Amino acids: CSAPGLAGVPKGQYF.

The chain is built from TRBV7-2 and TRBJ2-5; D possibly corresponds to TRBD2 (6 bases). With 7 bases removed from V and 5 bases from J, the gap between germline ends came to 20 bases. Per germline, CDR1 SGHTA and CDR2 FQGNSA. The CDR3 has 15 amino acids. CDR3 nucleotide sequence: TGTGCCAGCACCCGGGACTCCTACTACGCGGAGACCCAGTACTTC. It is translated as CASTRDSYYAETQYF. Combining the CDR3 with reference TRBV7-2 and TRBJ2-5 gives the whole variable domain GAGVSQSPSNKVTEKGKDVELRCDPISGHTALYWYRQSLGQGLEFLIYFQGNSAPDKSGLPSDRFSAERTGGSVSTLTIQRTQQEDSAVYLCASTRDSYYAETQYFGPGTRLLVL.

V is TRBV7-6 and J is TRBJ2-3; 9 bases match TRBD1. The junction had 4 bases not matched to a gene; V was cut back by 0 bases and J by 3 bases. The CDR3 extends over 16 amino acids. Germline V gene sequence: CDR1 SGHVS, CDR2 FNYEAQ. CDR3 DNA sequence: TGTGCCAGCAGCTTAGCACAGGGGGCGCAGACAGATACGCAGTATTTT. This encodes CASSLAQGAQTDTQYF.

The chain joins TRBV24-1 to TRBJ2-3; 8 bases map to TRBD2. In germline, CDR1 is KGHDR, CDR2 SFDVKD. The CDR3 loop spans 15 amino acids. J was trimmed by 0 bases and V by 7 bases; bases with no gene match: 5. CDR3 nucleotides: TGTGCCACCAGCCGAAGACTAGCGAGCACAGATACGCAGTATTTT. It translates to CATSRRLASTDTQYF.